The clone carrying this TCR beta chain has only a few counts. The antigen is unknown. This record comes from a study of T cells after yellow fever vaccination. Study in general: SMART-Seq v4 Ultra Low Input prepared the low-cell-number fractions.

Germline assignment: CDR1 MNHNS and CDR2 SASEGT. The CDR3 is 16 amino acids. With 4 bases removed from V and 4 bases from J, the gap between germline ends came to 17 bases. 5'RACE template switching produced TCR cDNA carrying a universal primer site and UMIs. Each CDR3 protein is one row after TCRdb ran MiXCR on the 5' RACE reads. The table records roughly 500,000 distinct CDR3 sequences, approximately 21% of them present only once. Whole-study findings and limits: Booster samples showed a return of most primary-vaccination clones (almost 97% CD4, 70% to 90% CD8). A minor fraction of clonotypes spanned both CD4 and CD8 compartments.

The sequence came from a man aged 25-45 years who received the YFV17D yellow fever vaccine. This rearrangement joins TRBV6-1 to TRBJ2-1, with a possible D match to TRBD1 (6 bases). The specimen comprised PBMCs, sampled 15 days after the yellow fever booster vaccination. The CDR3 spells CASSANRAEGYNEQFF. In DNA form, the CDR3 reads TGTGCCAGCAGTGCTAACAGGGCAGAAGGGTACAATGAGCAGTTCTTC.